The table lists the clone carrying this T cell receptor (beta chain) with a few counts. Trimming took 7 bases from V and 6 from J; bases not matched to a gene: 5. Germline V gives CDR1 LNHDA, CDR2 SQIVND (reference sequence). The CDR3 runs to 13 residues. This sample stems from a study of blood T cell repertoires in COVID-19. Study information: T cells, B-cell-depleted T cells, or PBMCs supplied cDNA or gDNA.

TCRdb's table, derived via immunoSEQ multiplex PCR, lists solely in-frame clones and lacks some. The data show some 130,000 clones, 85% seen once. V and J are TRBV19 and TRBJ1-4, with TRBD1 matching over 7 bases. The receptor comes from a man of 80 years or more with acute or convalescent COVID-19. Input material: peripheral blood. CDR3 loop: CASNSDRDEKLFF. CDR3 sequence (DNA): TGTGCCAGTAACTCCGACAGGGATGAAAAACTGTTTTTT. Full variable domain (outside the CDR3, taken from reference TRBV19 and TRBJ1-4): DGGITQSPKYLFRKEGQNVTLSCEQNLNHDAMYWYRQDPGQGLRLIYYSQIVNDFQKGDIAEGYSVSREKKESFPLTVTSAQKNPTAFYLCASNSDRDEKLFFGSGTQLSVL.